Shown below are 3 T cell receptor beta chains from a single sample sequenced in a study of blood T cell repertoires in COVID-19. TCRdb's copy holds only in-frame clones and misses some; the assay was immunoSEQ multiplex PCR. The repertoire consists of roughly 260,000 clones, with approximately 90% occurring once and the leading ten covering roughly 4%. The sequencing sample was made of peripheral blood. These receptors originate from a man aged 55 to 70 who had recovered from COVID-19.

The V call is TRBV19, the J call TRBJ1-5; a weak D match, TRBD1 (5 bases). The length of the CDR3 is 15 residues. In germline, CDR1 is LNHDA, CDR2 SQIVND (reference sequence). V lost 5 bases to trimming and J lost 1 base, with 12 bases between them. CDR3: CASSVGRGSNQPQHF. DNA for the CDR3: TGTGCCAGTAGTGTAGGTAGGGGAAGCAATCAGCCCCAGCATTTT.

The chain links TRBV7-8 to TRBJ2-7, with D unresolved. Trimming took off 0 bases at V and 0 bases at J, with 21 bases between the two ends. CDR1 and CDR2 (germline): SGHVS, FQNEAQ. There are 19 residues in the CDR3. The CDR3 nucleotides are TGTGCCAGCAGCTTAGCGGCAGGCGTAAGACCCCAAAGCTCCTACGAGCAGTACTTC. Encoded protein: CASSLAAGVRPQSSYEQYF.

The chain combines TRBV3-1 (or the pseudogene TRBV3-2) with TRBJ2-5; TRBD2 aligns across 8 bases. V shed 5 bases, J shed 5 bases, and the junction held 7 bases outside the gene matches. Germline V CDR1 and CDR2: LGHDT, YNNKEL (reference sequence). The CDR3 runs 14 residues. The CDR3 reads CASSLTAGGETQYF. In nucleotides, the CDR3 is TGTGCCAGCAGCTTAACCGCGGGGGGCGAGACCCAGTACTTC.